The rows below give T cell receptor beta chains drawn from one sample of a study of technical replicates of blood from several donors. Produced via immunoSEQ multiplex PCR; TCRdb's table is partial and in-frame only. This table has about 100,000 clones, roughly 95% appearing once. Sequencing input: T cells isolated from PBMCs. The receptors derive from a human donor in good health. Each CDR3 is given with its conserved first and last residue. D genes are given only for firm matches. For some rows the clone size is stated as once, few or many, or as a class when expanded; others skip it.

TRBJ2-5	NA	NA	TRBV5-5	TGTGCCAGCAGCTTGGGACAGGATCGAGAGACCCAGTACTTC	CASSLGQDRETQYF
TRBJ1-2	NA	NA	TRBV16	TGTGCCAGCAGCCACCGGGTAATCCATGGCTACACCTTC	CASSHRVIHGYTF
TRBJ2-7	NA	NA	TRBV30	TGTGCCTGGAGTCCAAAGGGGGAGCAGTACTTC	CAWSPKGEQYF
TRBJ2-7	NA	NA	TRBV21-1	TGTGCCAGCAGCAAAGGCATAGGGACTAGCCGAGGGTCCTACGAGCAGTACTTC	CASSKGIGTSRGSYEQYF
TRBJ2-2	TRBD2	NA	TRBV6-6	TGTGCCAGCAGTTACGGTAGCGGGAGGGGCACCGGGGAGCTGTTTTTT	CASSYGSGRGTGELFF
TRBJ2-5	NA	NA	TRBV18	TGTGCCAGCTCATCCGAAGAGACCCAGTACTTC	CASSSEETQYF
TRBJ1-1	TRBD1	NA	TRBV2	TGTGCCAGCGGGCGTAGGACAGGGAAGAAGAACACTGAAGCTTTCTTT	CASGRRTGKKNTEAFF
TRBJ2-7	TRBD2	NA	TRBV13	TGTGCCAGCAGCTCAAATAGCGGGATCGCCTACGAGCAGTACTTC	CASSSNSGIAYEQYF
TRBJ1-4	TRBD1	NA	TRBV11-3	TGTGCCAGCAGCTTAAGGGGGCTGGCTAATGAAAAACTGTTTTTT	CASSLRGLANEKLFF
TRBJ2-1	TRBD2	NA	TRBV10-3	TGTGCCATCAGTGGCGGGAGGGCCATCAATGAGCAGTTCTTC	CAISGGRAINEQFF
TRBJ2-2	NA	NA	TRBV2	TGTGCCAGCAGTGAAACAGGCCCCGCGAACACCGGGGAGCTGTTTTTT	CASSETGPANTGELFF
TRBJ1-4	NA	NA	TRBV7-6	TGTGCCAGCAGTCATAGGACAGATGATAATGAAAAACTGTTTTTT	CASSHRTDDNEKLFF
TRBJ1-1	NA	once	TRBV4-1	NA	CASSQVLRAEAFF
TRBJ2-5	TRBD2	NA	TRBV4-1	TGCGCCAGCAGCCAAAAAATAGCGGGAGAAGGGAAGACCCAGTACTTC	CASSQKIAGEGKTQYF
TRBJ2-5	NA	once	TRBV7-7	TGTGCCAGCAGCTTATTCCCCCCAGGGGACGGCGAGACCCAGTACTTC	CASSLFPPGDGETQYF
TRBJ1-5	TRBD1	NA	TRBV27	TGTGCCAGCAGGAGGTACGGACAGGGCAATCAGCCCCAGCATTTT	CASRRYGQGNQPQHF
TRBJ1-1	NA	few	TRBV10-3	TGTGCCATCAGTGAGTCGGCTAGTGTGAACACTGAAGCTTTCTTT	CAISESASVNTEAFF
TRBJ2-1	NA	NA	TRBV19	TGTGCCAGTAGGGACTACCTTGGGGATGAGCAGTTCTTC	CASRDYLGDEQFF
TRBJ1-3	NA	NA	TRBV28	TGTGCCAGCAGACCTACATCCTCGCGGGGGATGGCGGGAAACACCATATATTTT	CASRPTSSRGMAGNTIYF
TRBJ2-1	TRBD2	NA	TRBV7-9	TGTGCCAGCAGCCCCACTAGCGGGAGGGCCGGGAATGAGCAGTTCTTC	CASSPTSGRAGNEQFF
TRBJ1-2	NA	NA	TRBV11-2	TGTGCCAGCGGAAGAGGGGGAGACGGCTACACCTTC	CASGRGGDGYTF
TRBJ1-5	TRBD1	NA	TRBV5-6	TGTGCCAGCAGCTTGGGACAGGGTCGCAATCAGCCCCAGCATTTT	CASSLGQGRNQPQHF
TRBJ2-1	TRBD2	NA	TRBV9	TGTGCCAGCAGAGGGCGGGAGAATAGTGAGCAGTTCTTC	CASRGRENSEQFF
TRBJ2-3	TRBD1	NA	TRBV19	TGTGCCAGTAGTATAAGGACGGGACAGTCGTCGGATACGCAGTATTTT	CASSIRTGQSSDTQYF
TRBJ1-1	NA	NA	TRBV7-9	TGTGCCAGCAGCTTAGGACAAAACACTGAAGCTTTCTTT	CASSLGQNTEAFF
TRBJ2-3	NA	NA	TRBV21-1	TGTGCCAGCAGCAAAGGGGGACAGGGTGGAGATACGCAGTATTTT	CASSKGGQGGDTQYF
TRBJ1-2	NA	NA	TRBV2	TGTGCCAGCAGTCTCCAGATTCCGGGAACCAATGGCTACACCTTC	CASSLQIPGTNGYTF
TRBJ2-1	NA	NA	TRBV4-1	TGCGCCAGCAGCCAAACCCAGGGGGGTGAGCAGTTCTTC	CASSQTQGGEQFF
TRBJ2-1	TRBD1	NA	TRBV19	TGTGCCAGTAGTTGGGGGACAGGGTTGTCTAATGAGCAGTTCTTC	CASSWGTGLSNEQFF
TRBJ2-2	NA	NA	TRBV30	TGTGCCTGGAGTTCGGCCGGGGAGCTGTTTTTT	CAWSSAGELFF
TRBJ2-2	NA	NA	TRBV28	TGTGCCAGCAGATATAAAGTGGGGAGCACCGGGGAGCTGTTTTTT	CASRYKVGSTGELFF
TRBJ2-3	TRBD2	NA	TRBV6-1	TGTGCCAGCAGCGAAAGCCTAGCGGGAGCTCGAGATACGCAGTATTTT	CASSESLAGARDTQYF
TRBJ1-5	NA	NA	TRBV27	TGTGCCAGCAGGCTGGGCTCCGCAGGGGTTCAGCCCCAGCATTTT	CASRLGSAGVQPQHF
TRBJ1-1	NA	NA	TRBV5-8	TGTGCCAGCCGCCTCGGACATCTGAACACTGAAGCTTTCTTT	CASRLGHLNTEAFF
TRBJ2-2	TRBD2	NA	TRBV5-1	TGCGCCAGCAGCTTGAACGCGGGAGGGACCGGGGAGCTGTTTTTT	CASSLNAGGTGELFF
TRBJ1-3	NA	NA	TRBV5-4	TGTGCCAGCAGCTTGGCAGGGTTGGGGTCAAACACCATATATTTT	CASSLAGLGSNTIYF
TRBJ2-3	TRBD1	NA	TRBV9	TGTGCCAGCAGGGGACAGGGCACAGATACGCAGTATTTT	CASRGQGTDTQYF
TRBJ2-1	NA	NA	TRBV9	TGTGCCAGCACCGGAGGGATCTACAATGAGCAGTTCTTC	CASTGGIYNEQFF
TRBJ2-3	NA	NA	TRBV9	TGTGCCAGCAGCCCTCATTTGACTAGCACAGATACGCAGTATTTT	CASSPHLTSTDTQYF
TRBJ1-4	NA	NA	TRBV4-3	TGCGCCAGCAGCCAAGATTTCGGTGACAGGATGAATGAAAAACTGTTTTTT	CASSQDFGDRMNEKLFF
TRBJ2-2	NA	NA	TRBV7-6	TGTGCCAGCAGCTTAGCGCCGTGGCAGGAAAAGAACACCGGGGAGCTGTTTTTT	CASSLAPWQEKNTGELFF
TRBJ1-1	NA	NA	TRBV19	TGTGCCAGTAGTATAATAGGGGCCGCTGAAGCTTTCTTT	CASSIIGAAEAFF
TRBJ2-7	TRBD2	NA	TRBV14	TGTGCCAGCAGCCCTTGGGAGCGGGATAACGACGAGCAGTACTTC	CASSPWERDNDEQYF
TRBJ1-1	NA	NA	TRBV9	TGTGCCAGCAGCGTAGGTCCGATTGAGAGGTCCATGAACACTGAAGCTTTCTTT	CASSVGPIERSMNTEAFF
TRBJ2-7	NA	NA	TRBV19	TGTGCCAGTACCGAAAGCGGGTATCAGCGGTCTAAATACGAGCAGTACTTC	CASTESGYQRSKYEQYF
TRBJ1-5	NA	NA	TRBV7-8	TGTGCCAGCAGCATGCAGGGTAGCAATCAGCCCCAGCATTTT	CASSMQGSNQPQHF
TRBJ1-5	NA	once	TRBV6-1	TGTGCCAGCAGTGAACAGGGGCATCAGCCCCAGCATTTT	CASSEQGHQPQHF
TRBJ2-7	NA	NA	TRBV7-2	TGTGCCAGCAGCTTAGAACAGGGCGAGTCCTACGAGCAGTACTTC	CASSLEQGESYEQYF
TRBJ2-7	NA	NA	TRBV4-3	TGCGCCAGCAGCCAATTCCGGGGAGTGACCTACGAGCAGTACTTC	CASSQFRGVTYEQYF
TRBJ1-2	NA	once	TRBV14	TGTGCCAGCAGCCAGCTATTCTATGGCTACACCTTC	CASSQLFYGYTF